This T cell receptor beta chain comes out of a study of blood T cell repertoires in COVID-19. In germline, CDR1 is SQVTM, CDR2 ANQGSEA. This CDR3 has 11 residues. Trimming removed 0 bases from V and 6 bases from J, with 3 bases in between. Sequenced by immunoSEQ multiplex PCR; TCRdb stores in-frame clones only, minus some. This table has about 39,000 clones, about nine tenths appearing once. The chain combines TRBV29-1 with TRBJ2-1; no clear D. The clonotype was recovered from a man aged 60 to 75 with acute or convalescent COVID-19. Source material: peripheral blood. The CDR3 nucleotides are TGCAGCGTTGAAGATCTCAATGAGCAGTTCTTC. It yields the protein CSVEDLNEQFF.